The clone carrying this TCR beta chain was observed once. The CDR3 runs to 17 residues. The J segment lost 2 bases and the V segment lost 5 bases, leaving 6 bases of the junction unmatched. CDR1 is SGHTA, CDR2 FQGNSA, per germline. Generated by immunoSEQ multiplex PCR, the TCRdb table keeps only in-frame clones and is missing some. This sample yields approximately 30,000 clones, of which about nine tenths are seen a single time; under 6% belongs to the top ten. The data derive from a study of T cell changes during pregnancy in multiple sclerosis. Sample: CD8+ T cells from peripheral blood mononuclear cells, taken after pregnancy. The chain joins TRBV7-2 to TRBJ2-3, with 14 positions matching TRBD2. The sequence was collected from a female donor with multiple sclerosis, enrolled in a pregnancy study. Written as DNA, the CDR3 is TGTGCCAGCAGCCCGGGGACTAGCGGGGGTCCCACAGATACGCAGTATTTT. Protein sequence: CASSPGTSGGPTDTQYF.